This entry concerns a single T cell receptor beta chain. The specificity of this receptor is unknown. There are no base qualities to consult, and no much larger clone falls within one base. This entry belongs to a study of human T cells and chemical hapten exposure (dated by TCRdb to about 2021). In the study overall: For sensitization, 2% DPC in acetone was applied to a 2 cm by 2 cm area of upper inner arm skin. For TCR sequencing, blood came from 25 to 35 alopecia patients at anywhere from one to four time points (pre-sensitization, 2, 6 and 24 weeks). In alopecia patients, the study followed how the peripheral blood TCR repertoire changed in vivo over primary and secondary sensitization to diphenylcyclopropenone (DPC), a hapten. Patch testing on the upper back used Finn chambers containing 0.01% DPC, with scoring done after 6 days according to International Contact Dermatitis Research Group standards. Patient blood was sampled pre-sensitization (week 0) and at 2, 6 and about 24 weeks after DPC sensitization. Libraries were pooled for sequencing, and variation in per-sample TCR yields was attributed mainly to small differences in library volumes within the pool. The mostly female patient cohort included alopecia areata with under or over 50% scalp involvement, alopecia totalis and alopecia universalis. Throughout the approximately 22-week study period, patients were also given weekly therapeutic DPC doses on the scalp. Points the paper makes about the study in general: Compared with pre-sensitization or healthy control sets, expanded TCRs formed significantly more large CDR3 similarity clusters, which is consistent with antigen-driven responses. DPC sensitization did not change the number of TCRs with a frequency above 1 in 1000, and there was no evidence of changes in global repertoire structure. Alopecia, a presumed autoimmune disease, was present in all patients, so the immune response of the patients might differ from that of healthy individuals. The number of PT1 expanded TCRs positively correlated with patch test score, significant at thresholds 8, 16 and 32 but not 4. After repeated subsampling, the strength of the expansion versus patch-test correlation and the threshold at which it became significant changed.

Libraries were made using RACE. The data were produced on a NextSeq 500. Library preparation attached unique molecular identifiers to individual cDNA molecules for quantitative, reproducible TCR counting. Each blood RNA sample was used to sequence both TCR alpha and TCR beta chains. As for how the authors treated the data: A median of around 100,000 TCRs per sample was observed, with a range of about 23,224 to 690,600. V, J and CDR3 annotation of the TCR reads was performed with the Decombinator software suite. For PS versus PT1 abundance plots, all samples were subsampled to the same number of TCRs (28,000). Expanded TCRs were defined as absent before sensitization and observed at least eight times at the 2-week time point. TCRdb handled the public reads itself, with Q25 trimming in fastp and clone calling in MiXCR, and kept productive beta chains. For every CDR3 protein sequence, its rows merge into one entry that carries the most common genes and DNA. In this record, the V and J calls reflect TCRdb's handling and not the investigators' own analysis. In all, the sample holds about 360,000 distinct CDR3 sequences, and roughly 6.9% of those were seen once. The ten largest clones take up less than 10% of the sample.

This specimen's time point label, per the study, means: patch test 1, 2 weeks after DPC sensitization. The label giving this sample's treatment or condition can be read as: therapeutic diphenylcyclopropenone sensitization with weekly scalp DPC. At each patch-test visit, blood was drawn before the patch test was applied. Patients were considered eligible if aged 18 to 70, diagnosed with alopecia and deemed suitable for DPC therapy, and patients were excluded if pregnant. Total RNA was isolated from unfractionated whole blood collected in Tempus Blood RNA tubes. The source was whole blood, collected in connection with sensitization to the hapten diphenylcyclopropenone (DPC). The sequence was collected from a woman aged 18-29 years with alopecia areata. Some clones in this sample may be carry-over from other donors' samples.

The base sequence is TGTGCCAGCAGTGACGAGGAATCATCTGGAAACACCATATATTTT. Its translation is CASSDEESSGNTIYF. The rearranged segments are TRBV25-1 and TRBJ1-3; the D gene cannot be named for sure. In the germline V gene, CDR1 corresponds to MGHDK and CDR2 to SYGVNS. Trimming takes 3 bases from V and 1 base from J, and the germline ends sit 10 bases apart. The CDR3 covers 15 residues, taking in both the cysteine and the phenylalanine. CDR3 DNA only is kept here, 45 bases in frame from base 1. With all but the CDR3 taken from the reference TRBV25-1 and TRBJ1-3 genes, the full variable domain is: EADIYQTPRYLVIGTGKKITLECSQTMGHDKMYWYQQDPGMELHLIHYSYGVNSTEKGDLSSESTVSRIRTEHFPLTLESARPSHTSQYLCASSDEESSGNTIYFGEGSWLTVV.